The 9 T cell receptor beta chains given below trace back to one sample, sequenced in a study of CD8 T cells in ankylosing spondylitis. TCRdb used MiXCR to reprocess the 5' RACE reads, holding one entry per CDR3 protein. The data hold 200,000 to 250,000 distinct CDR3 sequences, with roughly a tenth observed a single time. What was sequenced was blood, either unsorted or a sorted T cell fraction (not recorded which). These receptor sequences come from a male donor with ankylosing spondylitis or in good health (not recorded which).

This chain links TRBV20-1 with TRBJ2-3; D uncertain. The germline V and J ends were trimmed by 5 bases and 5 bases, with 11 bases remaining between them. CDR3 length equals 12 residues. Germline CDR1 is DFQATT and CDR2 is SNEGSKA (reference sequence). CDR3 in amino acids: CSASRAEDTQYF. As DNA, the CDR3 is TGCAGTGCTTCTCGGGCGGAAGATACGCAGTATTTT.

The sample holds a few counts of this clonotype. J is TRBJ1-4 and V is TRBV11-1; 12 bases match TRBD1. With V trimmed by 6 bases and J by 2 bases, 16 bases remained unmatched. CDR1 is SGHAT, CDR2 FQDESV, per germline (reference sequence). CDR3 length: 20 residues. The CDR3 loop is CASSFTPGQGASGTNEKLFF. CDR3 DNA: TGTGCCAGCAGTTTTACCCCGGGACAGGGGGCTTCGGGCACTAATGAAAAACTGTTTTTT.

At least ten counts were recorded for this clonotype. The J gene is TRBJ2-1, the V gene TRBV5-1; TRBD2 might be the D (6 bases). Germline CDR1 reads SGHRS; CDR2 reads YFSETQ. With 4 bases removed from V and 4 bases from J, the gap between germline ends came to 9 bases. CDR3 length equals 13 residues. As DNA, the CDR3 is TGCGCCAGCAGCCGGGGACTTTACAATGAGCAGTTCTTC. Protein sequence: CASSRGLYNEQFF.

This clonotype occurred many times. The chain carries TRBV12-3 or TRBV12-4 and TRBJ2-7; D might be TRBD1 or TRBD2, each matching 6 bases. V was clipped by 7 bases and J by 5 bases, with 18 bases between them. This CDR3 region has 14 residues. CDR3 nucleotide sequence: TGTGCCAGCACCCAAAGGGGGGCTAGCGACGAGCAGTACTTC. Translated: CASTQRGASDEQYF.

This clonotype has only a few counts. The V gene is TRBV3-1, the J gene TRBJ1-2; 9 positions match TRBD1. In germline, CDR1 is LGHDT, CDR2 YNNKEL (reference sequence). The V segment lost 4 bases and the J segment 7 bases; nucleotides outside the gene matches: 7. The CDR3 has 14 amino acids. CDR3 in DNA: TGTGCCAGCAGCCTGGGACAGGGATCATTTGGCTACACCTTC. Translation gives CASSLGQGSFGYTF. Full variable domain (missing parts from reference TRBV3-1 and TRBJ1-2): DTAVSQTPKYLVTQMGNDKSIKCEQNLGHDTMYWYKQDSKKFLKIMFSYNNKELIINETVPNRFSPKSPDKAHLNLHINSLELGDSAVYFCASSLGQGSFGYTFGSGTRLTVV.

This clonotype has ten or more counts. V gene TRBV4-1 combines with J gene TRBJ2-4; 7 bases match TRBD1. The V gene end was trimmed by 0 bases and the J gene end by 8 bases; junction bases not matched to a gene: 13. The CDR3 has 17 residues. The germline V gene encodes CDR1 MGHRA and CDR2 YSYEKL. The CDR3 region is CASSQDEGGLRRDIQYF. In nucleotides, the CDR3 is TGCGCCAGCAGCCAAGATGAAGGGGGCCTCCGTAGGGACATTCAGTACTTC.

The chain uses TRBV20-1 and TRBJ2-5, with no clear D. The CDR3 loop spans 12 amino acids. The germline gives CDR1 DFQATT, CDR2 SNEGSKA (reference sequence). V was trimmed by 6 bases and J by 1 base, leaving 9 bases between them. DNA for the CDR3: TGCAGTGCCCCCTGGCTCCAAGAGACCCAGTACTTC. Amino acid sequence: CSAPWLQETQYF.

The CDR3 region has the DNA TGCAGCGCACACGGGACAGGGAACGAGCAGTACTTC. It is translated as CSAHGTGNEQYF. V and J are TRBV29-1 and TRBJ2-7; 9 bases are shared with TRBD1. CDR1 is SQVTM, CDR2 ANQGSEA, per germline. CDR3 length: 12 amino acids. V shed 7 bases and J 5 bases; nucleotides not matched to a gene: 6.

In this sample, this clonotype turned up many times. The chain employs TRBV12-3 or TRBV12-4 and TRBJ2-2; no clear D. V lost 2 bases to trimming and J lost 6 bases, with 4 bases between them. The CDR3 loop spans 12 amino acids. The CDR3 loop reads CASSLSPGELFF. CDR3 coding DNA: TGTGCCAGCAGTTTATCTCCCGGGGAGCTGTTTTTT.